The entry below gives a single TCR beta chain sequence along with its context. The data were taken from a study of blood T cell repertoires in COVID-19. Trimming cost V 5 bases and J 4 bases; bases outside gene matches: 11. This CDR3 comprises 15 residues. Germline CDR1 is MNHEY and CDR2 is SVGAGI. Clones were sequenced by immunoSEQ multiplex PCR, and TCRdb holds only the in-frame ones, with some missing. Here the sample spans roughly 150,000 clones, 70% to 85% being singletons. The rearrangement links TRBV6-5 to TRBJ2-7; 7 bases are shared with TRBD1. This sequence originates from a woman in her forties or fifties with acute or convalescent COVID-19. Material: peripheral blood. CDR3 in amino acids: CASSTRQGLGYEQYF. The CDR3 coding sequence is TGTGCCAGCAGTACGAGACAGGGTCTAGGGTACGAGCAGTACTTC.